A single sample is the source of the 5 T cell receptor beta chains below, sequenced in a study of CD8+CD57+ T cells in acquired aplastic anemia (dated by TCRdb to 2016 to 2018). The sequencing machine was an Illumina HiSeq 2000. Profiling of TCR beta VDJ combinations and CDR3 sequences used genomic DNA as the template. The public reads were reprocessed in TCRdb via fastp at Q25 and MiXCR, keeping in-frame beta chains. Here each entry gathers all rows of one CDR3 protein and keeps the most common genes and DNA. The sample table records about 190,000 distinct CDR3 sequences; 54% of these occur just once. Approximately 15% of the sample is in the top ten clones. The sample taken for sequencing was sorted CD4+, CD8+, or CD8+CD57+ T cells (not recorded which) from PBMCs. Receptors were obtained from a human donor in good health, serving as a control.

The CDR3 nucleotides are TGTGCCAGCAGCTCACAAGGGAAGACCTACAATGAGCAGTATTTT. This translates into CASSSQGKTYNEQYF. V is TRBV6-5 and J is TRBJ2-3; D gene unclear. V was clipped by 6 bases and J by 11 bases, with 24 bases between them. The CDR3 extends over 15 amino acids. Germline V gene lookup returns CDR1 MNHEY and CDR2 SVGAGI.

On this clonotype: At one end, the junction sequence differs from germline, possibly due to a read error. The CDR3 DNA reads as TGCAGAGCTAGAGATGACACAGCTTTCTTT. This gives the protein CRARDDTAFF. The chain links TRBV20-1 to TRBJ1-1, with D uncertain. This CDR3 has 10 amino acids. Germline values: CDR1 DFQATT, CDR2 SNEGSKA (reference sequence).

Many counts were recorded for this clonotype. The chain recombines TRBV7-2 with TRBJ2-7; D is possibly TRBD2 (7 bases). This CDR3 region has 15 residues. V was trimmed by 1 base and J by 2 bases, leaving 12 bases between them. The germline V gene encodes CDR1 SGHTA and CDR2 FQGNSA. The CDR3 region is CASSLEGGGPYEQYF. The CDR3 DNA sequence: TGTGCCAGCAGCTTAGAGGGGGGGGGCCCCTACGAGCAGTACTTC.

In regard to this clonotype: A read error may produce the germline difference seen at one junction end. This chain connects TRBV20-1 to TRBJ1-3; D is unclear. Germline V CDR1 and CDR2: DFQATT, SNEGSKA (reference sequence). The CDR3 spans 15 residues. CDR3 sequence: CSARGPRNSGSTIYF. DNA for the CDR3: TGCAGTGCTAGAGGTCCCCGGAACTCTGGAAGCACCATATATTTT.

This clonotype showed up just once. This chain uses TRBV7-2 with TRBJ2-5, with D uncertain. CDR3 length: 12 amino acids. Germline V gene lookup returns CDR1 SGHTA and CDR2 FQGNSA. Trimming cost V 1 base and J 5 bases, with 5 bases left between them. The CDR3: CASSLVRETQYF. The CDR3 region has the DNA TGTGCCAGCAGCTTAGTGCGCGAGACCCAGTACTTC.